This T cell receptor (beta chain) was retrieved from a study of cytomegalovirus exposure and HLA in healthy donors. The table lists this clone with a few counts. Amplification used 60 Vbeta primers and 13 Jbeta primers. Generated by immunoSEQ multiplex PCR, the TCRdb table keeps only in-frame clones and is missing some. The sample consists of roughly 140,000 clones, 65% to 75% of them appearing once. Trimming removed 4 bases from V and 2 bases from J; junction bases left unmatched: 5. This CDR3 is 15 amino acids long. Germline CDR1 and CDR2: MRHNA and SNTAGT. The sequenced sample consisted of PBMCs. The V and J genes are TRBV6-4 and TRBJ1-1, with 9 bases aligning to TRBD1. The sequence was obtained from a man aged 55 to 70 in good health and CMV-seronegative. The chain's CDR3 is CASSAGQGTNTEAFF. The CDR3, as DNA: TGTGCCAGCAGTGCCGGACAGGGGACTAACACTGAAGCTTTCTTT.